This T cell receptor (beta chain) is drawn from a study of CD8+ T cells in alopecia areata. About the research overall: Tofacitinib therapy lasting 6 to 18 months was followed by 6 months off drug.

Trimming removed 0 bases at V and 7 bases at J, with 9 bases between. The CDR3 totals 13 residues. Germline assignment: CDR1 MNHNY and CDR2 SVGAGI (reference sequence). cDNA prepared by RNA extraction and subsequent reverse transcription served as the template for sequencing. TCRdb keeps only in-frame clones here, not all; method: immunoSEQ multiplex PCR. The data contain under 70,000 clones, roughly 61% of them seen just once; the ten biggest clones take up about a sixth. The clonotype was recovered from a human donor with alopecia areata. This chain uses TRBV6-6 with TRBJ1-1, with TRBD1 as a possible D gene (6 bases). The sample was CD8+ T cells sorted from blood, taken at week 0. In DNA form, the CDR3 reads TGTGCCAGCAGTTACTCGGACAGTCGTGAAGCTTTCTTT. Translating gives CASSYSDSREAFF.